Sequencing of this TCR beta chain was carried out in a study of graft-versus-host responses after intestinal transplantation. Worth noting for this clone: As yet, its antigen is unknown.

Germline V lookup: CDR1 SQVTM, CDR2 ANQGSEA. The CDR3 covers 15 residues. V was cut by 0 bases and J by 1 base, with 11 bases left in between. TCRdb keeps only in-frame clones here, not all; method: immunoSEQ multiplex PCR. The data contain 150,000 or so clones, about 93% of them singletons. Whole-study findings and limits: Analysis identified GvH clones in recipient marrow, with some appearing first in ileum or blood. Allografts from individuals with graft-donor T cell macrochimerism displayed high graft-versus-host to host-versus-graft clonal ratios.

This clonotype was obtained from a human donor who received an intestinal transplant. The rearrangement links TRBV29-1 to TRBJ2-3; D is unclear. The sequenced sample was unstimulated CD4+ T cells sorted from spleen or lymph node cells, obtained before intestinal transplant. The DNA of the CDR3 is TGCAGCGTTGAAGAATTCGGCAGGCGCACAGATACGCAGTATTTT. As protein: CSVEEFGRRTDTQYF.